A single sample gave rise to the 3 T cell receptor beta chains below, sequenced in a study of early T cells in non-severe SARS-CoV-2 infection. Each CDR3 protein gets one entry after TCRdb re-called the 5' RACE reads with MiXCR. Of 70,000 or so distinct CDR3 sequences listed, 10% were seen once; the top ten hold 6.5% to 8.5%. The source was whole blood, collected at baseline. The receptor source for this set is an adult who was a healthcare worker with PCR-confirmed SARS-CoV-2 infection or an uninfected control (not recorded which).

There are a few counts of this clonotype. V usage is TRBV30 and J usage is TRBJ1-2, with a weak D call TRBD1 (5 bases). The CDR3 totals 13 residues. Trimming stripped 1 base from V and 7 bases from J, with 13 bases between. Germline CDR1 is GTSNPN and CDR2 is SVGIG (reference sequence). The CDR3 DNA follows: TGTGCCTGGAGTGGCCGCCGGGGGAGTGGCTACACCTTC. As protein: CAWSGRRGSGYTF.

This clonotype was seen more than once but under ten times. CDR3 DNA sequence: TGTGCCAGCTCACCGAGGCGGGATAGCTCTGGGGCCAACGTCCTGACTTTC. Its translation is CASSPRRDSSGANVLTF. The chain uses TRBV18 and TRBJ2-6, with a possible D match to TRBD2 (6 bases). CDR3 length equals 17 residues. V dropped 3 bases and J dropped 0 bases, with 12 bases sitting between them. The germline gives CDR1 KGHSH, CDR2 LQKENI.

J is TRBJ2-7 and V is TRBV27; maybe TRBD1 (6 bases). The germline gives CDR1 MNHEY, CDR2 SMNVEV (reference sequence). The CDR3 consists of 15 residues. Trimming took 8 bases from V and 6 from J, leaving 23 bases between them. The CDR3 reads CASGAYNGQLSEQYF. CDR3 nucleotide sequence: TGTGCCAGCGGGGCCTATAATGGACAGTTGAGCGAGCAGTACTTC.